The 2 T cell receptor beta chains below come from one sample, sequenced in a study of blood T cell repertoires in COVID-19. The data were produced by immunoSEQ multiplex PCR, yet TCRdb's version contains in-frame clones alone and is incomplete. Here the sample spans a few hundred thousand clones, approximately 90% being singletons. Material: peripheral blood. Receptors were obtained from a man younger than 40 with acute or convalescent COVID-19.

The chain carries TRBV27 and TRBJ2-1, with 12 bases that match TRBD1. J lost 9 bases, V lost 2 bases, and 8 bases had no gene match. This CDR3 spans 16 amino acids. CDR1 and CDR2 (germline): MNHEY, SMNVEV (reference sequence). The CDR3 coding sequence is TGTGCCAGCAGTTTAACTATTCCGGGACAGGGGGCTGAGCAGTTCTTC. Its translation: CASSLTIPGQGAEQFF.

This clone was detected a few times. J is TRBJ1-5 and V is TRBV7-8, with D possibly TRBD1 on 5 matching bases. Germline V gene sequence: CDR1 SGHVS, CDR2 FQNEAQ. V shed 3 bases and J shed 1 base, with 16 bases lying between them. CDR3 size: 17 residues. This CDR3 reads CASSLIPSGVSNQPQHF. The CDR3, as DNA: TGTGCCAGCAGCTTGATACCGTCGGGGGTAAGCAATCAGCCCCAGCATTTT. Drawing the rest from reference TRBV7-8 and TRBJ1-5, the complete variable domain is GAGVSQSPRYKVAKRGQDVALRCDPISGHVSLFWYQQALGQGPEFLTYFQNEAQLDKSGLPSDRFFAERPEGSVSTLKIQRTQQEDSAVYLCASSLIPSGVSNQPQHFGDGTRLSIL.